A single sample is the source of the 15 T cell receptor beta chains below, sequenced in a study of OX40 agonist ivuxolimab in advanced cancers. The table came from immunoSEQ multiplex PCR; TCRdb's copy has only in-frame clones and leaves some out. This repertoire shows around 20,000 clones, about 76% found once; its top ten account for 20% to 30%. Sequencing used CD4+ or CD8+ T cells sorted from blood, obtained in a trial of the OX40 agonist ivuxolimab. The receptors were gathered from an adult with an advanced solid tumor such as melanoma, head and neck, liver or kidney cancer.

The V call is TRBV5-1, the J call TRBJ1-6; D is perhaps TRBD1 (5 bases). Between the trimmed V and J ends, which lost 2 bases and 6 bases, there was a span of 9 bases. The germline V gene encodes CDR1 SGHRS and CDR2 YFSETQ. The CDR3 runs to 14 residues. CDR3 bases: TGCGCCAGCAGCTTTTCGGGGCCTAATTCACCCCTCCACTTT. The encoded protein is CASSFSGPNSPLHF. The full variable domain, its missing parts supplied by reference TRBV5-1 and TRBJ1-6, is KAGVTQTPRYLIKTRGQQVTLSCSPISGHRSVSWYQQTPGQGLQFLFEYFSETQRNKGNFPGRFSGRQFSNSRSEMNVSTLELGDSALYLCASSFSGPNSPLHFGNGTRLTVT.

DNA for the CDR3: TGTGCCAGCAGCCCGTTCGAGGGGGGGGGCCTCACAGATACGCAGTATTTT. Its translation: CASSPFEGGGLTDTQYF. V and J are TRBV9 and TRBJ2-3; D perhaps matches TRBD2 (7 bases). This CDR3 contains 17 residues. The V and J ends lost 4 bases and 2 bases respectively, with 20 bases between them. Germline V gives CDR1 SGDLS, CDR2 YYNGEE.

The genes are TRBV6-5 and TRBJ1-2, with D perhaps matching TRBD1 (5 bases). The length of the CDR3 is 13 residues. Per the germline V gene, CDR1 is MNHEY and CDR2 is SVGAGI. The V and J ends lost 6 bases and 5 bases respectively, with 13 bases between them. This chain's CDR3 is CASSSGVLYGYTF. CDR3 DNA sequence: TGTGCCAGCAGCTCGGGGGTCCTTTATGGCTACACCTTC.

The rearrangement uses TRBV5-4 and TRBJ1-1, with a possible D match to TRBD1 (6 bases). The germline V and J ends were trimmed by 7 bases and 7 bases, with 14 bases remaining between them. The CDR3 has 12 residues. The germline V gene has CDR1 SGHNT and CDR2 YYREEE (reference sequence). This CDR3 reads CASRAGEGEAFF. CDR3 nucleotide sequence: TGTGCCAGCCGGGCAGGGGAAGGTGAAGCTTTCTTT. The complete variable domain, with remaining parts taken from reference TRBV5-4 and TRBJ1-1, reads ETGVTQSPTHLIKTRGQQVTLRCSSQSGHNTVSWYQQALGQGPQFIFQYYREEENGRGNFPPRFSGLQFPNYSSELNVNALELDDSALYLCASRAGEGEAFFGQGTRLTVV.

V is TRBV4-3 and J is TRBJ1-1, with 9 bases matching TRBD1. Per the germline V gene, CDR1 is LGHNA and CDR2 is YSLEER. J was trimmed by 7 bases and V by 3 bases; bases with no gene match: 12. The CDR3 has 16 residues. The CDR3 nucleotides read TGCGCCAGCAGCCAGCTCGCGGCGGACAGGGGAATTGAAGCTTTCTTT. It yields the protein CASSQLAADRGIEAFF.

V and J are TRBV28 and TRBJ2-7; 7 bases align to TRBD1. CDR1 MDHEN and CDR2 SYDVKM come from the germline V gene. The CDR3 spans 12 residues. The junction had 0 bases not matched to a gene; V was cut back by 4 bases and J by 3 bases. Written as DNA, the CDR3 is TGTGCCAGCAGTTGGGACAGCTACGAGCAGTACTTC. This translates into CASSWDSYEQYF.

This chain uses TRBV28 with TRBJ1-3, with D possibly TRBD1 on 6 matching bases. Between the trimmed V and J ends, which lost 5 bases and 0 bases, there was a span of 8 bases. The germline CDR1 and CDR2 sequences are MDHEN and SYDVKM. CDR3 length: 14 amino acids. The CDR3 here is CASSKDSSGNTIYF. The CDR3 nucleotides read TGTGCCAGCAGTAAGGACAGCTCTGGAAACACCATATATTTT.

Here the CDR3 DNA reads TGTGCCAGCAGTGTCAGGGGAGACGAGCAGTACTTC. It yields the protein CASSVRGDEQYF. The chain has TRBV6-1 and TRBJ2-7; possibly TRBD1 for D (6 bases). The CDR3 is 12 amino acids. The V and J ends lost 4 bases and 5 bases respectively, with 9 bases between them. The germline gives CDR1 MNHNS, CDR2 SASEGT.

The V and J genes are TRBV5-6 and TRBJ2-5; no clear D. The CDR3 has 13 residues. V dropped 4 bases and J dropped 3 bases, with 10 bases sitting between them. The germline CDR1 and CDR2 sequences are SGHDT and YYEEEE. CDR3 in amino acids: CASSLTLEETQYF. CDR3 in DNA: TGTGCCAGCAGCCTAACTCTAGAAGAGACCCAGTACTTC.

This clone is medium-sized in the sample. This chain connects TRBV29-1 to TRBJ1-1, with 7 bases matching TRBD1. Germline loops: CDR1 SQVTM, CDR2 ANQGSEA. The CDR3 has 12 amino acids. The V and J ends lost 3 bases and 5 bases, in that order; junction bases with no gene match: 3. As DNA, the CDR3 is TGCAGCGTTGATACAGGGGAGACTGAAGCTTTCTTT. Protein product: CSVDTGETEAFF.

This chain connects TRBV9 to TRBJ2-3; possibly TRBD2 for D (7 bases). The CDR3 is 17 amino acids. The V gene's germline CDR1 is SGDLS and CDR2 YYNGEE. Trimming cost V 7 bases and J 2 bases, with 23 bases left between them. DNA for the CDR3: TGTGCCAGCGGCCCGTTCGAGGGGGGGGGCCTCACAGATACGCAGTATTTT. This gives the protein CASGPFEGGGLTDTQYF.

The rearrangement links TRBV28 to TRBJ1-1, with unresolved D. CDR3 length equals 13 residues. In germline, CDR1 is MDHEN, CDR2 SYDVKM. V lost 2 bases to trimming and J lost 4 bases, with 8 bases between them. In nucleotides, the CDR3 is TGTGCCAGCAGTTTAGGTCGGGGCACTGAAGCTTTCTTT. Amino acids: CASSLGRGTEAFF.

The rearrangement joins TRBV7-9 to TRBJ1-5, with TRBD1 as a possible D gene (5 bases). The CDR3 length is 13 residues. The germline V gene has CDR1 SEHNR and CDR2 FQNEAQ (reference sequence). The V and J ends lost 8 bases and 2 bases respectively, with 10 bases between them. The CDR3 sequence: CASGRAGNQPQHF. The CDR3 DNA follows: TGTGCCAGCGGCAGGGCGGGCAATCAGCCCCAGCATTTT.

The chain has TRBV10-3 and TRBJ2-6; a possible D gene is TRBD2 (5 bases). V lost 1 base, J lost 0 bases, and 16 bases lay in between. Germline CDR1 reads ENHRY; CDR2 reads SYGVKD. The CDR3 covers 19 residues. The CDR3, as DNA: TGTGCCATCAGTGAGTACCGGGATCACAAGGGCTCTGGGGCCAACGTCCTGACTTTC. This encodes CAISEYRDHKGSGANVLTF.

The J gene is TRBJ2-3, the V gene TRBV19; D not resolved. Looked up from germline, CDR1 is LNHDA and CDR2 is SQIVND (reference sequence). The CDR3 runs 15 residues. V was cut by 4 bases and J by 4 bases, with 15 bases left in between. The CDR3 DNA follows: TGTGCCAGTAGTACTAATCCCGAGGTCGCAGATACGCAGTATTTT. Its translation is CASSTNPEVADTQYF.